The next 13 T cell receptor beta chains were all read from a single sample in a study of T cell responses to AZD1222 COVID-19 vaccine. Measured with immunoSEQ multiplex PCR; TCRdb has only the in-frame clones, and not every one. The table shows 95,000 to 150,000 clones, with around 90% occurring only once. The material was peripheral blood, obtained 28 days after the second dose of the MenACWY control vaccine. These receptors were collected from an adult who received the MenACWY meningococcal vaccine as a control.

There are a few counts of this clone. The J gene is TRBJ1-2, the V gene TRBV19, with TRBD1 as a possible D gene (5 bases). Germline CDR1 LNHDA, CDR2 SQIVND (reference sequence). V lost 0 bases and J lost 6, with 8 bases in between. The CDR3 is made up of 13 amino acids. CDR3: CASSIDTGNGYTF. Written as DNA, the CDR3 is TGTGCCAGTAGTATAGATACAGGAAATGGCTACACCTTC.

The gene calls are TRBV9 and TRBJ2-5; TRBD1 matches 7 bases. Germline CDR1 reads SGDLS; CDR2 reads YYNGEE. There are 17 residues in the CDR3. V was pared by 3 bases and J by 2 bases, with 13 bases of the junction left unmatched. The DNA for the CDR3 is TGTGCCAGCAGCGCCAACAGGGGCCCCCCGTTACAAGAGACCCAGTACTTC. It yields the protein CASSANRGPPLQETQYF.

The chain couples TRBV2 to TRBJ2-2; 7 bases align to TRBD2. This CDR3 region has 15 residues. Germline V gene sequence: CDR1 SNHLY, CDR2 FYNNEI. V shed 8 bases, J shed 5 bases, and the junction held 11 bases outside the gene matches. CDR3 nucleotides: TGTGCCAGCTCCCGTGGGAGGGGTGATACCGGGGAGCTGTTTTTT. Residues: CASSRGRGDTGELFF.

This clone has just a few counts. This chain uses TRBV27 with TRBJ1-5, with 8 positions matching TRBD1. The CDR3 has 15 residues. Trimming cost V 6 bases and J 5 bases; bases outside gene matches: 9. The V gene's germline CDR1 is MNHEY and CDR2 SMNVEV (reference sequence). CDR3 protein: CASRSRTGRDQPQHF. For the CDR3, the DNA is TGTGCCAGCAGATCCCGGACAGGGAGGGATCAGCCCCAGCATTTT.

The gene calls are TRBV28 and TRBJ1-5; possibly TRBD1 for D (6 bases). This CDR3 is built from 12 residues. Trimming cost V 3 bases and J 7 bases, with 7 bases left between them. Germline CDR1 MDHEN, CDR2 SYDVKM. CDR3 protein: CASSFGGQPQHF. For the CDR3, the DNA is TGTGCCAGCAGTTTTGGGGGCCAGCCCCAGCATTTT.

The rearrangement uses TRBV7-8 and TRBJ1-6; a weak D match, TRBD1 (6 bases). Germline V gene data show CDR1 as SGHVS and CDR2 as FQNEAQ. V shed 5 bases and J shed 7 bases, with 12 bases lying between them. The CDR3 is 14 amino acids. The CDR3 here is CASSANRVNSPLHF. As DNA, the CDR3 is TGTGCCAGCAGCGCTAACAGGGTCAATTCACCCCTCCACTTT.

The J gene is TRBJ1-1, the V gene TRBV6-5; weak D call: TRBD1 (6 bases). The CDR3 is made up of 12 amino acids. V was cut by 6 bases and J by 4 bases, with 9 bases left in between. The germline V gene encodes CDR1 MNHEY and CDR2 SVGAGI. CDR3 protein: CASSRDTTEAFF. In DNA form, the CDR3 reads TGTGCCAGCAGCCGGGACACCACTGAAGCTTTCTTT.

The chain combines TRBV6-5 with TRBJ1-2; D is undetermined. The CDR3 is made up of 14 amino acids. Germline V CDR1 and CDR2: MNHEY, SVGAGI. Between the trimmed V and J ends, which lost 0 bases and 2 bases, there was a span of 7 bases. CDR3 residues: CASSYSKLNYGYTF. The CDR3 DNA is TGTGCCAGCAGTTACTCGAAATTAAACTATGGCTACACCTTC.

The table lists this clone with a few counts. The chain carries TRBV21-1 and TRBJ2-2; the DNA was not compared with TRBD2, the D call given in the table. TRBV21-1 is listed as a pseudogene. CDR3 size: 21 residues. The CDR3 DNA follows: TGTGCCAGCAGCAAAGTAGTCCAGGGACTAGCGGGGGGCCGATACACCGGGGAGCTGTTTTTT. The encoded protein is CASSKVVQGLAGGRYTGELFF.

CDR3 DNA sequence: TGTGCCAGTAGTATTTGGGGTGGGGGATCCAACACCGGGGAGCTGTTTTTT. Its translation is CASSIWGGGSNTGELFF. The rearrangement joins TRBV19 to TRBJ2-2, with D perhaps TRBD1 or TRBD2 (5 bases each). Germline V gene data show CDR1 as LNHDA and CDR2 as SQIVND (reference sequence). This CDR3 has 17 residues. V lost 3 bases, J lost 2 bases, and 16 bases lay in between. Combining the CDR3 with reference TRBV19 and TRBJ2-2 gives the whole variable domain DGGITQSPKYLFRKEGQNVTLSCEQNLNHDAMYWYRQDPGQGLRLIYYSQIVNDFQKGDIAEGYSVSREKKESFPLTVTSAQKNPTAFYLCASSIWGGGSNTGELFFGEGSRLTVL.

The chain links TRBV4-1 to TRBJ2-3; TRBD2 matches 8 bases. After removal of 1 base from V and 4 bases from J, the junction contained 7 bases not matched to a gene. The CDR3 covers 16 residues. Germline V lookup: CDR1 MGHRA, CDR2 YSYEKL. CDR3 nucleotide sequence: TGCGCCAGCAGCCAAGGACAGCGGGAGAGGTCAGATACGCAGTATTTT. It translates to CASSQGQRERSDTQYF.

DNA of the CDR3: TGTGCCAGCAGTATTACCGGGACAGTGAATGAAAAACTGTTTTTT. Encoded protein: CASSITGTVNEKLFF. This chain uses TRBV27 with TRBJ1-4; 7 bases align to TRBD1. J gave up 5 bases and V 5 bases, and 8 bases lay outside the gene matches. The CDR3 has 15 residues. Per the germline V gene, CDR1 is MNHEY and CDR2 is SMNVEV (reference sequence).

The chain couples TRBV29-1 to TRBJ2-1, with 10 nucleotides matching TRBD1. V lost 7 bases, J lost 9 bases, and 12 bases stayed unmatched. The CDR3 is made up of 14 amino acids. Germline V CDR1 and CDR2: SQVTM, ANQGSEA. The CDR3 here is CSARPGQGWGEQFF. DNA of the CDR3: TGCAGCGCCCGACCGGGACAGGGGTGGGGTGAGCAGTTCTTC.